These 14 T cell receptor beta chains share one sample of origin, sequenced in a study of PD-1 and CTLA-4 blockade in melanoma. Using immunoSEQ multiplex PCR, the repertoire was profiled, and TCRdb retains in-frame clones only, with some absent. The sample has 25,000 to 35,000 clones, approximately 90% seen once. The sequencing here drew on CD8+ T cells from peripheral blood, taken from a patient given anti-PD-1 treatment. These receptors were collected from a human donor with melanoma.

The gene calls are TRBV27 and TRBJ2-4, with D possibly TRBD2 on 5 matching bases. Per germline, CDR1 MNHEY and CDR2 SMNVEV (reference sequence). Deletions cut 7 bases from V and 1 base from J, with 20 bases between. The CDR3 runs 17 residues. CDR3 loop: CASKDSGAIGAKNIQYF. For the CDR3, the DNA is TGTGCCAGCAAGGACTCGGGCGCGATTGGGGCCAAAAACATTCAGTACTTC.

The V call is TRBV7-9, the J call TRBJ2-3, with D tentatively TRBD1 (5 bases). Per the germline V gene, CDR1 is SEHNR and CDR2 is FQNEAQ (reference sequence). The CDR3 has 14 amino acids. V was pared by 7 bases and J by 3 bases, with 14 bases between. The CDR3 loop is CASTQGGITDTQYF. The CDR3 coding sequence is TGTGCCAGCACCCAGGGCGGTATTACAGATACGCAGTATTTT.

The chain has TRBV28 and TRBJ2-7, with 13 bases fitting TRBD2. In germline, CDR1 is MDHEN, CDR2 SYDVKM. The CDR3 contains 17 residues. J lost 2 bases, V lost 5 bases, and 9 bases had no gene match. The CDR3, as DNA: TGTGCCAGCAGTGAGACTAGCGGGAGGACCGGGGCCTACGAGCAGTACTTC. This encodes CASSETSGRTGAYEQYF.

The CDR3 DNA follows: TGTGCCAGCAGCTCAGGGGGAATGAACACTGAAGCTTTCTTT. Translation: CASSSGGMNTEAFF. V is TRBV13 and J is TRBJ1-1, with 7 bases identical to TRBD1. Losses at the gene ends were 4 bases for V and 0 bases for J; bases not matched to a gene: 2. The germline V gene has CDR1 PRHDT and CDR2 FYEKMQ (reference sequence). The CDR3 has 14 amino acids.

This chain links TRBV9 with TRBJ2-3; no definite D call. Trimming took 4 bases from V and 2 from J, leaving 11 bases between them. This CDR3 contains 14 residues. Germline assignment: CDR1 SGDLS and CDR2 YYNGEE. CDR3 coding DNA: TGTGCCAGCAGCCCGGAAAAGAACACAGATACGCAGTATTTT. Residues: CASSPEKNTDTQYF.

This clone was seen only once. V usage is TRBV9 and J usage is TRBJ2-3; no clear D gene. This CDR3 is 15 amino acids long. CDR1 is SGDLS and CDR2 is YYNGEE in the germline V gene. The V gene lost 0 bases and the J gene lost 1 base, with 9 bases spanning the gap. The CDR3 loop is CASSVEGQGTDTQYF. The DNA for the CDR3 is TGTGCCAGCAGCGTAGAGGGTCAGGGCACAGATACGCAGTATTTT.

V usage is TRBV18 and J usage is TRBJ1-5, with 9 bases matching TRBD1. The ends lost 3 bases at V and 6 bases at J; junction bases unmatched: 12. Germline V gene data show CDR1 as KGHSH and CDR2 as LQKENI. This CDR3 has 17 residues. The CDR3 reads CASSPGQGPPGGQPQHF. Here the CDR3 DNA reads TGTGCCAGCTCACCTGGACAGGGGCCCCCAGGAGGTCAGCCCCAGCATTTT.

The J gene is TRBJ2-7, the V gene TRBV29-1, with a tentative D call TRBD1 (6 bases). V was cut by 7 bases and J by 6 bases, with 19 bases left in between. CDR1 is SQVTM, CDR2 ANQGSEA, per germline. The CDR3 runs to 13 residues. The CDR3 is CSAGPLQGSEQYF. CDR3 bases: TGCAGCGCAGGCCCACTACAGGGAAGCGAGCAGTACTTC.

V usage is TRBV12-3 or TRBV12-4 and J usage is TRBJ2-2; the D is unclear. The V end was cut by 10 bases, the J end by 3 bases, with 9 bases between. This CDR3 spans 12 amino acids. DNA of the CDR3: TGTGCCAAAAGAAGGGACACCGGGGAGCTGTTTTTT. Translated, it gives CAKRRDTGELFF.

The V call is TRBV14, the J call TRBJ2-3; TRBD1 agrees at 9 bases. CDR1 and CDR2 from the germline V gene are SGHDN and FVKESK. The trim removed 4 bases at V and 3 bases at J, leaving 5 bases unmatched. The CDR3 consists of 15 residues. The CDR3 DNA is TGTGCCAGCAGCCCCCGGGACAGGGAGACAGATACGCAGTATTTT. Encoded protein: CASSPRDRETDTQYF.

DNA of the CDR3: TGCAGCGTCCCGACTAGTTACCAAGAGACCCAGTACTTC. Encoded protein: CSVPTSYQETQYF. The rearrangement joins TRBV29-1 to TRBJ2-5, with D perhaps TRBD2 (6 bases). The germline gives CDR1 SQVTM, CDR2 ANQGSEA. Trimming cost V 6 bases and J 0 bases, with 11 bases left between them. This CDR3 region has 13 residues.

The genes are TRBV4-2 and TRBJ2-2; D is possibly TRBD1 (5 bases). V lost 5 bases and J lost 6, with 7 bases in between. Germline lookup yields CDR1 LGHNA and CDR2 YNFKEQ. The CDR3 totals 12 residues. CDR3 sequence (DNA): TGTGCCAGCAGCTTAGGGGCCGGGGAGCTGTTTTTT. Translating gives CASSLGAGELFF.

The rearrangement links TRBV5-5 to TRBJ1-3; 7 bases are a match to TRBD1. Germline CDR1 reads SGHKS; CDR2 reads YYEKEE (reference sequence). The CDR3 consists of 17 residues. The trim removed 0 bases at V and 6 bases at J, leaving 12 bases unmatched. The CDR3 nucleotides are TGTGCCAGCAGCTTGGCGCTAAGCTTACAGGGGACAAACACCATATATTTT. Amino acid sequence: CASSLALSLQGTNTIYF.

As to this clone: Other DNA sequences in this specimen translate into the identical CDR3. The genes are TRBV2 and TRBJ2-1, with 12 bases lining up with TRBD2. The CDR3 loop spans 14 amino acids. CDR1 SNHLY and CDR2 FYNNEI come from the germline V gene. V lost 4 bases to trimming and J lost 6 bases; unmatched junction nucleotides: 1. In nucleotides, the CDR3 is TGTGCCAGCAGTGGACTAGCGGGAGTCAATGAGCAGTTCTTC. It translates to CASSGLAGVNEQFF.